The 8 T cell receptor beta chains below all came from one sample that was sequenced in a study of cytotoxic CD8 clonotypes in ibrutinib-treated CLL. Clones were read by immunoSEQ multiplex PCR, and TCRdb kept only the in-frame ones, dropping some. The data show fewer than 300,000 clones, 60% to 80% seen once. Sample: PBMCs, taken at disease progression, from a patient treated with ibrutinib. Every receptor here comes from a human donor with chronic lymphocytic leukemia.

This rearrangement joins TRBV27 to TRBJ1-2; TRBD1 matches at 7 bases. CDR3 size: 15 residues. Germline trimming cut 5 bases from V and 3 bases from J; bases unmatched to any gene: 9. The germline gives CDR1 MNHEY, CDR2 SMNVEV (reference sequence). CDR3 region: CASSPGTATYYGYTF. In nucleotides, the CDR3 is TGTGCCAGCAGTCCGGGGACAGCAACCTACTATGGCTACACCTTC.

The rearrangement joins TRBV19 to TRBJ1-2; 10 bases are shared with TRBD1. The CDR3 loop spans 18 amino acids. The germline CDR1 and CDR2 sequences are LNHDA and SQIVND (reference sequence). V shed 3 bases, J shed 14 bases, and the junction held 24 bases outside the gene matches. The CDR3 DNA reads TGTGCCAGTAGTATCAGATTGGGGACAGGGGCGTTCGGCGGCATGGGAACCTTC. Protein product: CASSIRLGTGAFGGMGTF.

The V call is TRBV28, the J call TRBJ1-4; D not certain. This CDR3 spans 14 amino acids. CDR1 MDHEN and CDR2 SYDVKM come from the germline V gene. V gave up 2 bases and J gave up 4 bases, with 8 bases separating them. The CDR3 region is CASSLSMRNEKLFF. The CDR3 DNA reads as TGTGCCAGCAGTTTAAGCATGCGTAATGAAAAACTGTTTTTT.

This rearrangement joins TRBV5-1 to TRBJ1-6; no firm D call. CDR3 length equals 16 residues. Trimming cost V 0 bases and J 8 bases, with 15 bases left between them. Germline V gene data show CDR1 as SGHRS and CDR2 as YFSETQ. CDR3 sequence (DNA): TGCGCCAGCAGCTTGGCTGGCAGCGCTCAAGATTCACCCCTCCACTTT. This sequence encodes CASSLAGSAQDSPLHF.

V and J are TRBV5-6 and TRBJ2-7; D possibly corresponds to TRBD2 (5 bases). CDR1 SGHDT and CDR2 YYEEEE come from the germline V gene. V lost 0 bases, J lost 2 bases, and 12 bases lay in between. This CDR3 is built from 15 residues. CDR3 coding DNA: TGTGCCAGCAGCTTGGCCCCGGGATTGCCCTACGAGCAGTACTTC. Translation: CASSLAPGLPYEQYF.

This clone was observed a few times. The V call is TRBV5-1, the J call TRBJ2-6; 8 bases match TRBD1. The CDR3 has 14 residues. J lost 4 bases, V lost 7 bases, and 4 bases had no gene match. Germline assignment: CDR1 SGHRS and CDR2 YFSETQ. In nucleotides, the CDR3 is TGCGCCAGCGCGACAGGGGTCGGGGCCAACGTCCTGACTTTC. Translated, it gives CASATGVGANVLTF.

A few counts support this clone. The chain recombines TRBV6-4 with TRBJ2-7, with D perhaps TRBD1 (6 bases). Germline V CDR1 and CDR2: MRHNA, SNTAGT. This CDR3 comprises 13 residues. Trimming cost V 0 bases and J 6 bases, with 9 bases left between them. As DNA, the CDR3 is TGTGCCAGCAGTGACTCGTGGGGGCGCGAGCAGTACTTC. It codes for CASSDSWGREQYF.

The CDR3 coding sequence is TGCAGCGTTGAAGGGCAGGGCGGCCCCTACGAGCAGTACTTC. It is translated as CSVEGQGGPYEQYF. This chain connects TRBV29-1 to TRBJ2-7; maybe TRBD1 (5 bases). The germline V and J ends were trimmed by 1 base and 2 bases, with 12 bases remaining between them. Per the germline V gene, CDR1 is SQVTM and CDR2 is ANQGSEA. CDR3 length equals 14 residues.